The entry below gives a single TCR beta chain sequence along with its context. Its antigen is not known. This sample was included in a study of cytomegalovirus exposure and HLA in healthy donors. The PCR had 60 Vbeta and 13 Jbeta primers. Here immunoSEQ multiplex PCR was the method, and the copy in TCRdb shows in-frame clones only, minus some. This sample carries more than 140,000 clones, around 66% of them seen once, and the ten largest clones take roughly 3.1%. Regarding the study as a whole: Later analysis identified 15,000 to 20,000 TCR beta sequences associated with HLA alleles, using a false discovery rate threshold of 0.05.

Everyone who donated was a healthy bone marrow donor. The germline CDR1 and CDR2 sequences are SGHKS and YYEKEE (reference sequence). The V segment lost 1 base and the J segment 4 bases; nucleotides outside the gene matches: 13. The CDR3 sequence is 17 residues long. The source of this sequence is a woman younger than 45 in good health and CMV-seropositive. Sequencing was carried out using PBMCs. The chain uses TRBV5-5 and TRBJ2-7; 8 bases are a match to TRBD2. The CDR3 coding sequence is TGTGCCAGCAGCTTGCAGAAATTAGTTAGCGGGACTTACGAGCAGTACTTC. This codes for CASSLQKLVSGTYEQYF. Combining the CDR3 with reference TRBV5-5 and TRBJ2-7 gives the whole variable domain DAGVTQSPTHLIKTRGQQVTLRCSPISGHKSVSWYQQVLGQGPQFIFQYYEKEERGRGNFPDRFSARQFPNYSSELNVNALLLGDSALYLCASSLQKLVSGTYEQYFGPGTRLTVT.